A single T cell receptor (beta chain) is shown here with its context. Its matching antigen is unknown. Looked up from germline, CDR1 is PRHDT and CDR2 is FYEKMQ (reference sequence). Trimming left V 2 bases short and J 13 bases short, with 17 bases between. This CDR3 region has 14 residues. Sequencing was performed with immunoSEQ multiplex PCR; in TCRdb, only in-frame clones are kept and a portion is missing. Of 83,000 or so clones listed, 70% to 85% are singletons. The sample is drawn from a study of OX40 agonist ivuxolimab in advanced cancers. Study as a whole: Patients were treated with intravenous ivuxolimab, dosed at 0.01 to 10 mg/kg and infused every 2 weeks. Partial responses were observed in three patients, of whom one had hepatocellular carcinoma and two had cutaneous melanoma. Study outcomes and limitations: Antigen specificity remained undetermined for the expanded peripheral T cells.

The chain is built from TRBV13 and TRBJ1-4, with no clear D. The origin of this receptor is an adult with an advanced solid tumor such as melanoma, head and neck, liver or kidney cancer. The sample consisted of CD4+ or CD8+ T cells sorted from blood, taken in a trial of the OX40 agonist ivuxolimab. The CDR3 coding sequence is TGTGCCAGCAGCTTACGAGGGTACGAAAAGGGACTGTTTTTT. It translates to CASSLRGYEKGLFF.